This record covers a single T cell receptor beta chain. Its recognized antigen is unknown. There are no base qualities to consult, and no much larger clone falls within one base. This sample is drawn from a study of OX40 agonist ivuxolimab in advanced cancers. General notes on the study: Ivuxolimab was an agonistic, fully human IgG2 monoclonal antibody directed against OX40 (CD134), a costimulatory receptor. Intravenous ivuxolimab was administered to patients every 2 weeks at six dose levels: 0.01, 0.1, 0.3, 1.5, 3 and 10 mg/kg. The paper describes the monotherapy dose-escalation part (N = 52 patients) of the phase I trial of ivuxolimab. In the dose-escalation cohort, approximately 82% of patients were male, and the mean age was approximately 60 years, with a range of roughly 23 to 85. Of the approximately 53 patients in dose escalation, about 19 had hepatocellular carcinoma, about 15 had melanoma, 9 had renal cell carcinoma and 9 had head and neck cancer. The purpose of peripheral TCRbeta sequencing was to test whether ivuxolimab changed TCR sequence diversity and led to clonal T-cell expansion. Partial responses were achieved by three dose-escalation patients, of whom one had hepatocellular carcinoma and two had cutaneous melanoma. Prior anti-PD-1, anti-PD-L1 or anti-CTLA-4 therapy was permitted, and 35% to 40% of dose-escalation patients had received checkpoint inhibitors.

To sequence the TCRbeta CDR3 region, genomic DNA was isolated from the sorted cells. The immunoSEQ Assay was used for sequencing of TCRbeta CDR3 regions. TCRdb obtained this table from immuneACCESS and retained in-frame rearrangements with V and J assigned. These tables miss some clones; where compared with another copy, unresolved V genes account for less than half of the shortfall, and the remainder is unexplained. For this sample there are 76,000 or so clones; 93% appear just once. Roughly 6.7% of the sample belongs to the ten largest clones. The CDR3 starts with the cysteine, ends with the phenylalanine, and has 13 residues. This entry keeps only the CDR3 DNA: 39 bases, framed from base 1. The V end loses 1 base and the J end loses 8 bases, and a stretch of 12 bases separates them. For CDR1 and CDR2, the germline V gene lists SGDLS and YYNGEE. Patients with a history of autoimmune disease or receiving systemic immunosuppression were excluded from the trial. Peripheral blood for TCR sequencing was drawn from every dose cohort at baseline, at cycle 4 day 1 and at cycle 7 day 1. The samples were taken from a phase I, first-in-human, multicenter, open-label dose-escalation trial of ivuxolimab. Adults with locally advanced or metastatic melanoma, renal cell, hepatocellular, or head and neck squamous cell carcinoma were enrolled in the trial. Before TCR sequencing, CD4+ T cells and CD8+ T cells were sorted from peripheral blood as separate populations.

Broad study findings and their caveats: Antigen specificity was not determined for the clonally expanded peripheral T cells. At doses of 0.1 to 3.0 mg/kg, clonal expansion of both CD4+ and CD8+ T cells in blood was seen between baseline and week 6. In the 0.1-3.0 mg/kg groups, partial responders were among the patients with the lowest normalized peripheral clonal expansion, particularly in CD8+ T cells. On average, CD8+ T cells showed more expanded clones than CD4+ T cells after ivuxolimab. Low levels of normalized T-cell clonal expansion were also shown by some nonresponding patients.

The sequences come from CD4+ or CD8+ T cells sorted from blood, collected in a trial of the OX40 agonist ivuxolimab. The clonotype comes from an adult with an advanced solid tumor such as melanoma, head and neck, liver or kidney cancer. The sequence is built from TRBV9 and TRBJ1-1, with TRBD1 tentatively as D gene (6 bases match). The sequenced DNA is TGTGCCAGCAGCGTACCCGGGACAAGAGAAGCTTTCTTT. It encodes CASSVPGTREAFF. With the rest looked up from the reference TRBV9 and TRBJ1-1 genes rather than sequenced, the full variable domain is DSGVTQTPKHLITATGQRVTLRCSPRSGDLSVYWYQQSLDQGLQFLIQYYNGEERAKGNILERFSAQQFPDLHSELNLSSLELGDSALYFCASSVPGTREAFFGQGTRLTVV.